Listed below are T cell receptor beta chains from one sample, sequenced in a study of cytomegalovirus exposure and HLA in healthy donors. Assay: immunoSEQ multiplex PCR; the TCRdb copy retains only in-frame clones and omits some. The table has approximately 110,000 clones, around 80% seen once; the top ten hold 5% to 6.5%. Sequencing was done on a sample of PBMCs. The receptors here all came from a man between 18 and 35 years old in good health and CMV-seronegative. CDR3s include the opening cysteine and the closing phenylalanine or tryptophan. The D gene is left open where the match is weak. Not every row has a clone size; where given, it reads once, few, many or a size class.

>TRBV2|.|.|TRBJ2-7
TGTGCCAGCAGCCCAGGATCCTACGAGCAGTACTTC
CASSPGSYEQYF
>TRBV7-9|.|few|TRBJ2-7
TGTGCCAGCAGCTTAATAACAGGCTTAACCTACGAGCAGTACTTC
CASSLITGLTYEQYF
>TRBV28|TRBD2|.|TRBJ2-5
TGTGCCAGCAGCCAGGGACTAGCGTCCCAAGAGACCCAGTACTTC
CASSQGLASQETQYF
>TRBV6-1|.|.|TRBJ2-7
TGTGCCAGCAGTGAACTTACTGGGAGCTCCTACGAGCAGTACTTC
CASSELTGSSYEQYF
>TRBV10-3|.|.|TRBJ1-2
TGTGCCATCAGTTACAGGGCGAACTATGGCTACACCTTC
CAISYRANYGYTF
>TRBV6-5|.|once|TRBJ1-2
TGTGCCAGCAGTCCATCACTGATACAGGGAAATGGCTACACCTTC
CASSPSLIQGNGYTF
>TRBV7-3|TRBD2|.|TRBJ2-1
TGTGCCGCGGGAGTAAGGTGCCACAATGAGCAGTTCTTC
CAAGVRCHNEQFF
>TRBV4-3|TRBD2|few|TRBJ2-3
TGCGCCAGCAGCCAAGATCGGGCGGGAGCGGATACGCAGTATTTT
CASSQDRAGADTQYF
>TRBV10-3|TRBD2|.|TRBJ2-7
TGTGCCATCAGTGAGTCGGGCAGCGGGAGGGCCCACGAGCAGTACTTC
CAISESGSGRAHEQYF
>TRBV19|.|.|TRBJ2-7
TGTGCCAGTAGTACAGGGGAAGGGCGCGAGCAGTACTTC
CASSTGEGREQYF
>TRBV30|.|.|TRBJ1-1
TGTGCCTGGAGGAAACAGGGAAACACTGAAGCTTTCTTT
CAWRKQGNTEAFF
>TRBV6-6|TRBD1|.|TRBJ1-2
TGTGCCAGCAGTTACTCGATTACAGGGGGCGATGGCTACACCTTC
CASSYSITGGDGYTF
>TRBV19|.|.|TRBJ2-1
TGTGCCAGTAGTATAGGGGGGCATGAGCAGTTCTTC
CASSIGGHEQFF
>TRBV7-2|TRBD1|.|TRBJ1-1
TGTGCCAGCAGCTTGGGACAGGGGGCGGATGAAGCTTTCTTT
CASSLGQGADEAFF
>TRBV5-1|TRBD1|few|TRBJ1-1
TGCGCCAGCAGCTTGGGGACAGGCTTGGGGAACACTGAAGCTTTCTTT
CASSLGTGLGNTEAFF
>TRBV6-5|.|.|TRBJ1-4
TGTGCCAGCAGTTACCAGGGGGAAAAACTGTTTTTT
CASSYQGEKLFF
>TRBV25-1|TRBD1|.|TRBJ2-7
TGTGCCAGCAGTCCCGGGACAGGACCCTACGAGCAGTACTTC
CASSPGTGPYEQYF
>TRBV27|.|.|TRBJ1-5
TGTGCCAGCAGTTTATCGCGGGACCGTTATAGCAATCAGCCCCAGCATTTT
CASSLSRDRYSNQPQHF